This T cell receptor (beta chain) was recovered during a study of OX40 agonist ivuxolimab in advanced cancers. Whole-study context: Ivuxolimab was delivered to patients intravenously every 2 weeks at doses spanning 0.01 to 10 mg/kg. A diagnosis of hepatocellular carcinoma, melanoma, renal cell or head and neck cancer was present in dose-escalation patients. Findings and limits, study-wide: Among patients with partial responses at 0.1-3.0 mg/kg, clonal expansion was among the lowest.

Repertoires were generated with immunoSEQ multiplex PCR, while TCRdb's copy carries only in-frame clones and drops some. The sample lists 73,000 or so clones, about 88% occurring once. A remark on this clone: Its antigen is not identified.

The V and J ends lost 0 bases and 4 bases respectively, with 10 bases between them. Germline values: CDR1 WNHNN, CDR2 SYGVQD (reference sequence). This CDR3 is 14 amino acids long. The genes are TRBV10-1 and TRBJ2-7, with D tentatively TRBD1 (5 bases). This specimen consisted of CD4+ or CD8+ T cells sorted from blood, obtained in a trial of the OX40 agonist ivuxolimab. This clonotype was obtained from an adult with an advanced solid tumor such as melanoma, head and neck, liver or kidney cancer. Written as DNA, the CDR3 is TGCGCCAGCAGTGAGTCGCAGGGTTCTTACGAGCAGTACTTC. Its protein product is CASSESQGSYEQYF.